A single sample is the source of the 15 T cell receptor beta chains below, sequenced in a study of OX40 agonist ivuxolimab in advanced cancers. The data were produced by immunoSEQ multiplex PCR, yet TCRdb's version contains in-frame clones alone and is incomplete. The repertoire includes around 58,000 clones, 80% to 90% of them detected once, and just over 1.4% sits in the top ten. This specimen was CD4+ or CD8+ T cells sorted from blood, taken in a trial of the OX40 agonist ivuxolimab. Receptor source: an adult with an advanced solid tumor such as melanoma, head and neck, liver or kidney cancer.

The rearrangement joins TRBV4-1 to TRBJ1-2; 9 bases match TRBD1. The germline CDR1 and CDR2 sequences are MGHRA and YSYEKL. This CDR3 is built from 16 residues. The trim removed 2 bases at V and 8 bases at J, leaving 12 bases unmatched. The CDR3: CASSQSGQGIRDGYTF. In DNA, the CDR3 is TGCGCCAGCAGCCAATCCGGACAGGGGATACGTGACGGCTACACCTTC.

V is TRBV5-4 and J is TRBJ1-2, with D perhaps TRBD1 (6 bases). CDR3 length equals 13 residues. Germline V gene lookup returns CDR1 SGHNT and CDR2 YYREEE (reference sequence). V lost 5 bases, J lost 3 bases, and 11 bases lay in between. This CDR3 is CASRPQGDYGYTF. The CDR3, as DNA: TGTGCCAGCAGGCCACAGGGTGACTATGGCTACACCTTC.

The CDR3 spells CASSPTGSSTDTQYF. DNA of the CDR3: TGTGCCAGCAGTCCGACAGGATCTAGCACAGATACGCAGTATTTT. The chain combines TRBV27 with TRBJ2-3; D perhaps matches TRBD1 (6 bases). CDR1 and CDR2 (germline): MNHEY, SMNVEV (reference sequence). The germline V and J ends were trimmed by 5 bases and 0 bases, with 12 bases remaining between them. There are 15 residues in the CDR3.

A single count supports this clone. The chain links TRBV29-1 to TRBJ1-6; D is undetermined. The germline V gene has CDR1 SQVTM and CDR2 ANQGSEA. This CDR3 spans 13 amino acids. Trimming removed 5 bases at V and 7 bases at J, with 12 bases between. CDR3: CSVRSSQNSPLHF. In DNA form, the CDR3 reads TGCAGCGTTAGATCCTCCCAAAATTCACCCCTCCACTTT. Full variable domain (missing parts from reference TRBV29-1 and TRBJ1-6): SAVISQKPSRDICQRGTSLTIQCQVDSQVTMMFWYRQQPGQSLTLIATANQGSEATYESGFVIDKFPISRPNLTFSTLTVSNMSPEDSSIYLCSVRSSQNSPLHFGNGTRLTVT.

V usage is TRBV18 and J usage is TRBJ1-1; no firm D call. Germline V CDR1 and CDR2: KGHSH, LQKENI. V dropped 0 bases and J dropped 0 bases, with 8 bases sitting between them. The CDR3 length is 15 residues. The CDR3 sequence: CASSPPQVMNTEAFF. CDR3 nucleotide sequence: TGTGCCAGCTCACCACCGCAGGTCATGAACACTGAAGCTTTCTTT.

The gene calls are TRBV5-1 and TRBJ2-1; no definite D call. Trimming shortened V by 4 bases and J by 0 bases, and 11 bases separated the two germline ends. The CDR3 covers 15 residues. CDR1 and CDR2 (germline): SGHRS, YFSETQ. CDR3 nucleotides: TGCGCCAGCAGCCTAACAGACCTCTCCTACAATGAGCAGTTCTTC. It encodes CASSLTDLSYNEQFF.

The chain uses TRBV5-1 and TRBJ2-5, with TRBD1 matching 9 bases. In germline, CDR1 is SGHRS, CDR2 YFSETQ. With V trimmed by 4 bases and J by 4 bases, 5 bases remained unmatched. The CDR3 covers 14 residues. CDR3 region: CASSQRTGAETQYF. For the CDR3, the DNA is TGCGCCAGCAGCCAGCGGACAGGGGCAGAGACCCAGTACTTC.

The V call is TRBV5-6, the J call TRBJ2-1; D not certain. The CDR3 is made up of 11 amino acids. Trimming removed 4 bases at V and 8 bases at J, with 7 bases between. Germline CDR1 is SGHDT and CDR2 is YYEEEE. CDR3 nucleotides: TGTGCCAGCAGCAAGGACGATGAGCAGTTCTTC. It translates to CASSKDDEQFF.

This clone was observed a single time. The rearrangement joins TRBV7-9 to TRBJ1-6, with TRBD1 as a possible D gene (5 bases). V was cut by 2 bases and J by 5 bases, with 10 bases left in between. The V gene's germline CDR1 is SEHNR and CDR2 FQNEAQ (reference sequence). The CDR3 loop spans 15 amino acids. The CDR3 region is CASSLRGSDNSPLHF. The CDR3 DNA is TGTGCCAGCAGCTTAAGGGGAAGCGATAATTCACCCCTCCACTTT.

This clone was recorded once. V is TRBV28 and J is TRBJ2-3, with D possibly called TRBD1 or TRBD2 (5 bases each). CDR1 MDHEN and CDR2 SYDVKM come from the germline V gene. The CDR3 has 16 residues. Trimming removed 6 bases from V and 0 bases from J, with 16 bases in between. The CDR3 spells CASRSGGATSTDTQYF. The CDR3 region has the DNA TGTGCCAGCAGGAGTGGGGGTGCTACTAGCACAGATACGCAGTATTTT.

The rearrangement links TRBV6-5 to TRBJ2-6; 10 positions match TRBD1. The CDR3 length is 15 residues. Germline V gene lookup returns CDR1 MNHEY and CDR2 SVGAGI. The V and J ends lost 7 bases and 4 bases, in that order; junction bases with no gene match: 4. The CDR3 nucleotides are TGTGCCAGCACCGGGACAGGGGCCGGGGCCAACGTCCTGACTTTC. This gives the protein CASTGTGAGANVLTF.

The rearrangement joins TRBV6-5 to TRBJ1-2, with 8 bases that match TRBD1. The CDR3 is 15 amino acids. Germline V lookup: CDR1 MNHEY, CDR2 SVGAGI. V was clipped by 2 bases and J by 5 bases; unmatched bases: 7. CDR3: CASSYQDRDGYGYTF. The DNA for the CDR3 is TGTGCCAGCAGTTACCAGGACAGGGATGGGTATGGCTACACCTTC.

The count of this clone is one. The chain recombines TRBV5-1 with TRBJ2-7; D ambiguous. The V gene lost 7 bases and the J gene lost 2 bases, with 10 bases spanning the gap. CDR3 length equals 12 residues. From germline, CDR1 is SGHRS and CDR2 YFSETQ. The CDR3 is CASRAETYEQYF. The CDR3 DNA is TGCGCCAGCCGAGCTGAAACCTACGAGCAGTACTTC.

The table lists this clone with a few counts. CDR3 region: CSARRGRGAFF. Written as DNA, the CDR3 is TGCAGTGCTAGAAGGGGCAGGGGCGCTTTCTTT. The chain uses TRBV20-1 and TRBJ1-1; a weak D match, TRBD1 (6 bases). Germline V gives CDR1 DFQATT, CDR2 SNEGSKA (reference sequence). The CDR3 is made up of 11 amino acids. Trimming shortened V by 2 bases and J by 11 bases, and 12 bases separated the two germline ends.

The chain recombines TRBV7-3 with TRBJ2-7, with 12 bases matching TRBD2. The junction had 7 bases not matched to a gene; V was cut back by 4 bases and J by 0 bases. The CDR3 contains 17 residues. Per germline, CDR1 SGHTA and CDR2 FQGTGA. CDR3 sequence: CASSSTSGGSHSYEQYF. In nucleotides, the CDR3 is TGTGCCAGCAGCTCGACTAGCGGGGGATCGCACTCCTACGAGCAGTACTTC. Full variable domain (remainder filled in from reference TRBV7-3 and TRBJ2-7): GAGVSQTPSNKVTEKGKYVELRCDPISGHTALYWYRQSLGQGPEFLIYFQGTGAADDSGLPNDRFFAVRPEGSVSTLKIQRTERGDSAVYLCASSSTSGGSHSYEQYFGPGTRLTVT.